This T cell receptor beta chain was identified in a study of blood T cell repertoires in COVID-19 (dated by TCRdb to between 2020 and 2021). Study-wide context: The collaborator samples originated in the United States, Italy and Spain and spanned the acute and convalescent phases of COVID-19. Samples came from the ongoing ImmuneRACE study (first 160 participants) plus 1,254 subjects from 6 global collaborators. Sample metadata almost always included a de-identified subject ID, COVID-19 status, age in years and sex. Deeply sampled blood TCRbeta repertoires from subjects exposed to, actively infected with, or recovered from COVID-19 were included in the dataset. Where available, HLA class I and class II types were taken from metadata supplied by the sample provider and were not determined by assay-based typing. The material from the prospective study consisted of cDNA or gDNA derived from T cells, B-cell-depleted T cells, or PBMCs. A freely available public database, intended as a resource for researchers studying the immune response to SARS-CoV-2, is where the repertoires were released.

The immunoSEQ Assay, a bias-controlled multiplex PCR, was used to amplify TCRbeta CDR3 regions from genomic DNA. The authors' analysis ran thus. Nucleated cell counts per sample were estimated from amplification of reference gene primers within the assay. Sequence reads were collapsed and filtered to measure the absolute abundance of every unique TCRbeta CDR3 rearrangement. Productive Simpson clonality was computed per sample as the square root of Simpson's diversity index over productive rearrangements. TCRdb holds this immuneACCESS table with in-frame rearrangements only. Some clones are missing; in checked studies, unresolved V genes explain under half, and the rest has no known cause. The DNA was the basis for D and trimming; V, J and clone size are from that table. A total of around 200,000 clones appear in this sample, approximately 87% of them only once. Approximately 11% of the sample belongs to the ten largest clones.

In its sample, this clone was seen a few times. No cognate antigen has been identified for it. One base away there is no much larger clone; base qualities are not given. Overall results and qualifications from the work: How much clinical and demographic metadata was included differed by source and by participant, and the metadata was provided uncurated.

In Seattle, one collaborating source enrolled patients while the infection was active and tracked those patients longitudinally over the course of disease. Each collaborating institution followed its own protocols to collect whole blood in K2EDTA tubes. For TCRbeta analysis, collaborator samples were shipped as frozen whole blood, as isolated PBMCs, or as DNA extracted from either sample type. The CDR3 contains 14 residues, cysteine and phenylalanine counted. Only the CDR3 portion is preserved as DNA: 42 bases, with reading frame beginning at the first base. The germline ends are 11 bases apart after V is trimmed by 7 bases and J by 1 base. CDR1 LNHDA and CDR2 SQIVND are derived from the germline V gene (reference sequence).

This sequence uses TRBV19 and TRBJ1-5, and the D gene may be TRBD1, 5 bases matching. What was sequenced was peripheral blood. The receptor's source is a woman in her fifties or sixties with COVID-19, enrolled during active disease. The sequenced DNA: TGTGCCAGTAAGATTCAGGGAAGCAATCAGCCCCAGCATTTT. Its protein is CASKIQGSNQPQHF.